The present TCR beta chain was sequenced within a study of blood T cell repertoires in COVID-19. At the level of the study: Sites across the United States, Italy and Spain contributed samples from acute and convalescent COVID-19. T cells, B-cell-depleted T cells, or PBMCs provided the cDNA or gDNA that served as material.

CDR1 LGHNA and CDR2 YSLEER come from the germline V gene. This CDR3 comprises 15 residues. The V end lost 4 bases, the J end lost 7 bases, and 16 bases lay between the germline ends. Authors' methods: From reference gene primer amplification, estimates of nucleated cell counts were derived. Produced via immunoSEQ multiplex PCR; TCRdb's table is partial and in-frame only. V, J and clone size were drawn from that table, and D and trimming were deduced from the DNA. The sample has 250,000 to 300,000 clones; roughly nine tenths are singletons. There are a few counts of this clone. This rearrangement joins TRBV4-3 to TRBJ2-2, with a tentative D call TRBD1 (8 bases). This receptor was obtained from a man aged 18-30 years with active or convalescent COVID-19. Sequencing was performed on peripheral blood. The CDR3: CASSPLTGEGGELFF. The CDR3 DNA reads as TGCGCCAGCAGCCCGTTGACAGGGGAGGGCGGGGAGCTGTTTTTT.